These 30 T cell receptor beta chains were all obtained from the same sample, sequenced in a study of persistence of HIV-infected CD4 T cells. No antigen has been assigned to these receptors. The immunoSEQ assay was version 4, run in survey mode. Profiling relied on immunoSEQ multiplex PCR, and the TCRdb table lists in-frame clones only, not all of them. The sample holds some 28,000 clones, roughly 86% seen once. The stimulus was lysate of CMV-infected fibroblasts, around 9.3 ug/mL. CD40L-negative CD69-negative CD45RO-high memory CD4+ T cells were sorted as populations depleted of antigen-responding cells. Material: CD4+ T cells sorted from PBMCs after approximately 19-hour stimulation, obtained from a patient who received antiretroviral therapy. These receptors were collected from an adult man with HIV who was CMV-seropositive.

In this sample, this clone turned up a few times. CDR3 loop: CASSHWGSGGTEAFF. In DNA, the CDR3 is TGTGCCAGCAGCCACTGGGGCAGCGGAGGCACTGAAGCTTTCTTT. The V call is TRBV3-1 (or the pseudogene TRBV3-2), the J call TRBJ1-1, with TRBD1 as a possible D gene (5 bases). Trimming pared 3 bases from V and 4 bases from J, leaving 15 bases between. The CDR3 runs to 15 residues. Germline loops: CDR1 LGHDT, CDR2 YNNKEL (reference sequence).

This clone was counted a single time. The V call is TRBV2, the J call TRBJ2-1; no reliable D call. Trimming took 1 base from V and 10 from J, leaving 11 bases between them. CDR1 is SNHLY and CDR2 is FYNNEI in the germline V gene. The CDR3 sequence is 13 residues long. The CDR3 DNA is TGTGCCAGCAGTGAAGGAGAGGTTAACGAGCAGTTCTTC. Its protein is CASSEGEVNEQFF.

The rearrangement links TRBV5-8 to TRBJ2-3, with TRBD2 as a possible D gene (6 bases). The CDR3 has 14 amino acids. The V gene lost 4 bases and the J gene lost 4 bases, with 13 bases spanning the gap. Germline V gives CDR1 SGHTS, CDR2 YDEGEE. CDR3 amino acids: CASSHFRGADTQYF. The CDR3 nucleotides read TGTGCCAGCAGCCATTTCCGCGGGGCAGATACGCAGTATTTT.

The chain links TRBV28 to TRBJ2-6; D remains unclear. This CDR3 contains 14 residues. Germline values: CDR1 MDHEN, CDR2 SYDVKM. The V end was cut by 6 bases, the J end by 0 bases, with 6 bases between. The CDR3 sequence: CASRISSGANVLTF. Here the CDR3 DNA reads TGTGCCAGCAGGATAAGCTCTGGGGCCAACGTCCTGACTTTC.

The genes are TRBV19 and TRBJ1-5; D gene unclear. Germline assignment: CDR1 LNHDA and CDR2 SQIVND (reference sequence). The CDR3 length is 15 residues. Trimming took off 2 bases at V and 0 bases at J, with 8 bases between the two ends. The CDR3: CASSINSNSNQPQHF. For the CDR3, the DNA is TGTGCCAGTAGTATAAACAGCAATAGCAATCAGCCCCAGCATTTT.

The chain carries TRBV19 and TRBJ2-3; D remains unclear. V lost 3 bases and J lost 0, with 7 bases in between. In germline, CDR1 is LNHDA, CDR2 SQIVND (reference sequence). CDR3 size: 14 residues. CDR3 sequence (DNA): TGTGCCAGTAGTATTGACTCTAGCACAGATACGCAGTATTTT. It translates to CASSIDSSTDTQYF.

V and J are TRBV7-2 and TRBJ2-3; TRBD2 might be the D (5 bases). V dropped 8 bases and J dropped 6 bases, with 15 bases sitting between them. CDR3 length equals 13 residues. Germline CDR1 reads SGHTA; CDR2 reads FQGNSA. DNA of the CDR3: TGTGCCAGCTTGTGGCGCCGCGGGGATACGCAGTATTTT. Its protein is CASLWRRGDTQYF.

The chain employs TRBV19 and TRBJ2-7, with D tentatively TRBD2 (5 bases). V was cut by 4 bases and J by 1 base, with 14 bases left in between. Germline V gene sequence: CDR1 LNHDA, CDR2 SQIVND (reference sequence). This CDR3 has 15 residues. CDR3 DNA: TGTGCCAGTAGTAAAGGGAGAGATCCGTCCTACGAGCAGTACTTC. This sequence encodes CASSKGRDPSYEQYF.

Only one count was recorded for this clone. The chain links TRBV24-1 to TRBJ2-7, with 8 bases aligning to TRBD1. Germline assignment: CDR1 KGHDR and CDR2 SFDVKD. The J segment lost 2 bases and the V segment lost 3 bases, leaving 5 bases of the junction unmatched. This CDR3 region has 15 residues. The CDR3, as DNA: TGTGCCACCAGTGATCCCGGGACAGGTACCTACGAGCAGTACTTC. Translation: CATSDPGTGTYEQYF.

J is TRBJ1-4 and V is TRBV28; no clear D gene. This CDR3 is 13 amino acids long. The germline V gene encodes CDR1 MDHEN and CDR2 SYDVKM. Trimming left V 7 bases short and J 7 bases short, with 13 bases between. The DNA for the CDR3 is TGTGCCAGCACCATCGCCGACCGTGAAAAACTGTTTTTT. Its translation is CASTIADREKLFF.

The chain links TRBV4-2 to TRBJ1-1; D perhaps matches TRBD1 (6 bases). CDR3 size: 15 residues. Trimming shortened V by 1 base and J by 1 base, and 10 bases separated the two germline ends. The V gene's germline CDR1 is LGHNA and CDR2 YNFKEQ. As DNA, the CDR3 is TGTGCCAGCAGCCAAGGACAGGTTCGGAACACTGAAGCTTTCTTT. As protein: CASSQGQVRNTEAFF.

J is TRBJ1-2 and V is TRBV14; no clear D gene. Germline V CDR1 and CDR2: SGHDN, FVKESK. The CDR3 runs 13 residues. V shed 4 bases and J shed 2 bases, with 8 bases lying between them. The CDR3 reads CASSPDGNYGYTF. CDR3 in DNA: TGTGCCAGCAGCCCGGACGGAAACTATGGCTACACCTTC.

The rearrangement links TRBV7-9 to TRBJ1-4; TRBD1 aligns across 7 bases. The CDR3 is 13 residues long. Germline trimming cut 5 bases from V and 7 bases from J; bases unmatched to any gene: 4. Germline CDR1 reads SEHNR; CDR2 reads FQNEAQ (reference sequence). The CDR3 sequence is CASSEAGGEKLFF. Here the CDR3 DNA reads TGTGCCAGCAGCGAGGCAGGGGGTGAAAAACTGTTTTTT.

This chain uses TRBV28 with TRBJ2-7, with TRBD2 matching over 8 bases. Germline V gene sequence: CDR1 MDHEN, CDR2 SYDVKM. This CDR3 has 12 amino acids. The trim removed 6 bases at V and 5 bases at J, leaving 3 bases unmatched. In DNA, the CDR3 is TGTGCCAGCAGGACTAGCGACCACGAGCAGTACTTC. Translating gives CASRTSDHEQYF.

J is TRBJ2-1 and V is TRBV2; D perhaps matches TRBD1 (5 bases). The germline gives CDR1 SNHLY, CDR2 FYNNEI. The CDR3 totals 16 residues. Trimming removed 4 bases from V and 0 bases from J, with 13 bases in between. The CDR3 nucleotides read TGTGCCAGCAGTGGCGGATCAGGGCCCTCCTACAATGAGCAGTTCTTC. Amino acids: CASSGGSGPSYNEQFF.

The gene calls are TRBV19 and TRBJ2-1; D uncertain. Trimming left V 4 bases short and J 3 bases short, with 19 bases between. CDR3 length: 17 amino acids. The germline V gene has CDR1 LNHDA and CDR2 SQIVND (reference sequence). CDR3: CASSREGGSNLYNEQFF. The CDR3 DNA reads as TGTGCCAGTAGTAGAGAAGGTGGAAGTAATCTCTACAATGAGCAGTTCTTC.

This sequence joins TRBV7-2 and TRBJ1-1; the D gene is possibly TRBD1 (5 bases). Looked up from germline, CDR1 is SGHTA and CDR2 is FQGNSA. The V gene lost 6 bases and the J gene lost 6 bases, with 14 bases spanning the gap. The CDR3 covers 13 residues. CDR3 bases: TGTGCCAGCAGACTAGGGTGGGGCGCTGAAGCTTTCTTT. Translation: CASRLGWGAEAFF.

This clone appeared once. V is TRBV5-1 and J is TRBJ2-4, with TRBD2 matching over 14 bases. After removal of 1 base from V and 6 bases from J, the junction contained 3 bases not matched to a gene. The germline CDR1 and CDR2 sequences are SGHRS and YFSETQ. This CDR3 is built from 16 residues. The CDR3 loop is CASSLSGTSGGNIQYF. The DNA for the CDR3 is TGCGCCAGCAGCTTGTCAGGGACTAGCGGGGGAAACATTCAGTACTTC. Full variable domain (rest looked up from reference TRBV5-1 and TRBJ2-4): KAGVTQTPRYLIKTRGQQVTLSCSPISGHRSVSWYQQTPGQGLQFLFEYFSETQRNKGNFPGRFSGRQFSNSRSEMNVSTLELGDSALYLCASSLSGTSGGNIQYFGAGTRLSVL.

The rearrangement links TRBV19 to TRBJ1-5, with a possible D match to TRBD1 (6 bases). V lost 2 bases and J 6 bases, leaving 11 bases between the germline ends. The CDR3 covers 14 residues. Per the germline V gene, CDR1 is LNHDA and CDR2 is SQIVND (reference sequence). CDR3 sequence (DNA): TGTGCCAGTAGTATAAGGGGGGGTCGTCAGCCCCAGCATTTT. Translated: CASSIRGGRQPQHF.

The chain employs TRBV19 and TRBJ1-4, with D possibly being TRBD1 (6 bases). V was pared by 5 bases and J by 3 bases, with 13 bases between. This CDR3 comprises 15 residues. Germline V gene lookup returns CDR1 LNHDA and CDR2 SQIVND (reference sequence). CDR3 coding DNA: TGTGCCAGTAGTCCCTGGACAGAAGCTAATGAAAAACTGTTTTTT. Residues: CASSPWTEANEKLFF.

The chain uses TRBV5-1 and TRBJ2-7; no reliable D call. Trimming stripped 5 bases from V and 0 bases from J, with 12 bases between. This CDR3 comprises 14 residues. Germline V gene sequence: CDR1 SGHRS, CDR2 YFSETQ. The CDR3 is CASSNQADSYEQYF. The CDR3 region has the DNA TGCGCCAGCAGTAATCAGGCAGACTCCTACGAGCAGTACTTC.

The chain links TRBV7-2 to TRBJ1-6; D gene ambiguous. The V end lost 5 bases, the J end lost 6 bases, and 5 bases lay between the germline ends. There are 12 residues in the CDR3. The V gene's germline CDR1 is SGHTA and CDR2 FQGNSA. The CDR3 loop reads CASSLSNSPLHF. In nucleotides, the CDR3 is TGTGCCAGCAGCCTATCTAATTCACCCCTCCACTTT.

The V call is TRBV9, the J call TRBJ1-2; weak D call: TRBD1 (5 bases). The CDR3 spans 14 residues. Germline V gives CDR1 SGDLS, CDR2 YYNGEE. Trimming shortened V by 3 bases and J by 1 base, and 10 bases separated the two germline ends. The CDR3 region is CASSAAGNNYGYTF. CDR3 in DNA: TGTGCCAGCAGCGCAGCAGGGAATAACTATGGCTACACCTTC.

This sequence joins TRBV7-9 and TRBJ2-7; tentatively, D is TRBD1 or TRBD2 (6 bases each). The CDR3 is 15 amino acids. Germline CDR1 SEHNR, CDR2 FQNEAQ (reference sequence). V was shortened by 5 bases and J by 3 bases, with 17 bases between the two germline ends. The CDR3 DNA reads as TGTGCCAGCAGCCCCATGAGGGGGGCGTACTACGAGCAGTACTTC. Translated: CASSPMRGAYYEQYF.

The rearrangement joins TRBV27 to TRBJ2-6; D is unclear. V gave up 11 bases and J gave up 2 bases, with 10 bases separating them. The CDR3 consists of 13 residues. Per germline, CDR1 MNHEY and CDR2 SMNVEV (reference sequence). The CDR3 loop reads CAVRRTGANVLTF. CDR3 in DNA: TGTGCCGTCCGTCGGACTGGGGCCAACGTCCTGACTTTC.

The chain is built from TRBV7-9 and TRBJ2-3, with D perhaps TRBD1 or TRBD2 (5 bases each). The CDR3 has 13 amino acids. Germline V CDR1 and CDR2: SEHNR, FQNEAQ (reference sequence). V lost 5 bases, J lost 9 bases, and 15 bases lay in between. CDR3 DNA sequence: TGTGCCAGCAGCCAAGGGACGGCCCCAACGCAGTATTTT. Translating gives CASSQGTAPTQYF.

This clone was seen just once. This chain links TRBV7-9 with TRBJ2-3; 12 bases are shared with TRBD1. The CDR3 spans 14 residues. Germline V gene data show CDR1 as SEHNR and CDR2 as FQNEAQ (reference sequence). CDR3 DNA sequence: TGTGCAGCTGGGGACAGGGGGCTCGGAGATACGCAGTATTTT. As protein: CAAGDRGLGDTQYF.

CDR3 sequence reads: CASSTSGGASPPGTDTQYF. CDR3 nucleotides: TGTGCCAGCAGCACAAGCGGGGGGGCTTCGCCGCCAGGCACAGATACGCAGTATTTT. The rearrangement joins TRBV9 to TRBJ2-3, with 10 bases fitting TRBD2. Germline values: CDR1 SGDLS, CDR2 YYNGEE. The junction had 15 bases not matched to a gene; V was cut back by 4 bases and J by 1 base. This CDR3 region has 19 residues.

The CDR3: CASSQPGAGPYNEQFF. For the CDR3, the DNA is TGTGCCAGCAGCCAGCCGGGAGCGGGGCCCTACAATGAGCAGTTCTTC. V gene TRBV6-2 or TRBV6-3 combines with J gene TRBJ2-1; 7 bases align to TRBD2. Germline CDR1 and CDR2: MNHEY and SVGEGT. J lost 2 bases, V lost 6 bases, and 10 bases had no gene match. CDR3 length: 16 amino acids.

This sequence joins TRBV19 and TRBJ2-1; D tentatively fits TRBD1 or TRBD2 (7 bases each). The CDR3 has 15 residues. Germline V gene data show CDR1 as LNHDA and CDR2 as SQIVND (reference sequence). The V and J ends lost 6 bases and 2 bases respectively, with 14 bases between them. The CDR3 nucleotides are TGTGCCAGTAGGACGCAGGGGGGGGCCTACAATGAGCAGTTCTTC. Residues: CASRTQGGAYNEQFF.